This entry features one T cell receptor (beta chain) sequence. Its specific antigen is unknown. No per-base quality is available; no much larger clone lies one base away. The data are from a study of CD8+ T cells in alopecia areata (dated by TCRdb to the late 2010s). With regard to the full study: High-throughput TCRbeta sequencing was used to examine T cell clonal expansion in alopecia areata in both the C3H/HeJ mouse model and human patients. Scalp clonality was compared across normal scalp (n=4), patchy alopecia areata scalp (n=8), and alopecia totalis/universalis scalp (n=8). immunoSEQ multiplex PCR using 35 Vbeta forward primers and 13 Jbeta reverse primers was used to amplify TCRbeta CDR3 regions. Human TCRbeta sequencing covered scalp tissue and sorted CD4+ and CD8+ peripheral blood T cells from patchy and totalis/universalis alopecia areata patients and healthy controls. The RNA source kit depended on sample type: the PAXgene miRNA kit for fixed scalp, the miRNeasy kit for PBMCs, and the RNeasy kit for mouse skin. Paper-wide results and their limitations: Compared with normal scalp, lesional scalp, particularly in alopecia totalis/universalis, had higher clonality and more expanded CD8+ clones, which suggests antigenic drive. Shared TCR sequences between patients were less evident than in mice, which may be partly attributable to HLA diversity in the patient population. Resident alphabeta T cells in normal human skin are also sequenced, complicating scalp TCR repertoire analysis, unlike mouse skin dominated by gammadelta T cells.

Library construction relied on the immunoSEQ multiplex PCR assay. RNA was extracted from all samples and reverse transcribed into cDNA, which served as template for TCR sequencing. First-strand cDNA was synthesized using SuperScript III with a 2:1 mix of oligo-dT and random hexamers. A synthetic immune receptor repertoire was used to gauge amplification bias, and whatever bias remained was removed computationally. From the authors' description of their analysis: Raw reads were preprocessed to remove errors, and CDR3 was defined by IMGT conventions from the conserved cysteine to phenylalanine. Clonality was computed by normalizing Shannon entropy by log2 of the number of productive unique TCRs and subtracting the result from 1. Whether each scalp clone was CD4 or CD8 was inferred by checking scalp TCRbeta sequences against the CD4 and CD8 repertoires from sorted blood. TCRdb obtained this table from immuneACCESS and retained in-frame rearrangements with V and J assigned. These tables miss some clones; where compared with another copy, unresolved V genes account for less than half of the shortfall, and the remainder is unexplained. V, J and clone size are those of that table, while D and trimming were read from the DNA. Within this sample are about 200,000 clones, with roughly 50% of them counted one time only. Roughly 5.3% of the sample rests with the top ten.

The germline V gene (reference sequence) sets CDR1 to LNHNV and CDR2 to YYDKDF. Including cysteine and phenylalanine, the CDR3 has 17 amino acids. Only the CDR3 portion is preserved as DNA: 51 bases, with reading frame beginning at the first base. V is cut by 0 bases and J by 3 bases, and the space between the germline ends is 15 bases. After PBMCs were isolated by density centrifugation and stained for CD3, CD4 and CD8, a FACSAria was used to sort CD4+ and CD8+ T cells. Scalp biopsies and blood samples were provided by unaffected controls. The sample consisted of CD8+ T cells sorted from blood. The V gene is TRBV15 and the J gene is TRBJ1-3, with a weak D call of TRBD1 (6 bases match). The sequence derives from a human donor in good health. The CDR3 corresponds to CATSRDSRGTIGNTIYF. The DNA is TGTGCCACCAGCAGAGATTCGAGGGGGACCATTGGAAACACCATATATTTT.